The clone carrying this TCR beta chain was recorded many times. These data belong to a study of early T cells in non-severe SARS-CoV-2 infection. The CDR3 is 15 amino acids. Unmatched junction bases numbered 7, after V lost 4 bases and J lost 2 bases. In germline, CDR1 is MNHNY, CDR2 SVGAGI (reference sequence). The library protocol tagged individual cDNA molecules with unique molecular identifiers. TCRdb ran MiXCR on the 5' RACE reads and lists one entry per CDR3 protein. The sample carries roughly 49,000 distinct CDR3 sequences, 4% to 5% recorded once. This receptor was obtained from an adult who was a healthcare worker with PCR-confirmed SARS-CoV-2 infection or an uninfected control (not recorded which). The gene calls are TRBV6-6 and TRBJ1-2, with 7 bases that match TRBD1. Material: whole blood. CDR3: CASSSTGTENYGYTF. The CDR3 DNA reads TGTGCCAGCAGTTCCACCGGGACAGAAAACTATGGCTACACCTTC.